This entry features one TCR beta chain sequence. The sample comes from a study of blood T cells in healthy people across ages. Through a sample-barcoded 5' primer and a J-beta primer mix, a second PCR was run for roughly 6 to 11 cycles. TCRdb re-called the 5' RACE reads through MiXCR, storing one row per CDR3 protein. The sample carries approximately 350,000 distinct CDR3 sequences, roughly half recorded once. Per the germline V gene, CDR1 is LGHDT and CDR2 is YNNKEL (reference sequence). The CDR3 consists of 14 residues. This TCR came from a man in his sixties in good health. The sequenced material came from blood. The V and J genes are TRBV3-1 and TRBJ2-5; no reliable D call. The J call may be wrong; the DNA end is better matched by TRBJ2-7. The CDR3 loop reads CASSQTPNPYEQYF. The CDR3 DNA sequence: TGTGCCAGCAGCCAAACCCCAAACCCCTACGAGCAGTACTTC.